This is a list of T cell receptor beta chains from one sample in a study of shared clonotypes between healthy human individuals. The method was immunoSEQ multiplex PCR; TCRdb's version includes in-frame clones alone and lacks a portion of them. Of more than 400,000 clones listed, roughly 80% are singletons. Sequencing was performed on PBMCs. The receptors were gathered from a woman between 35 and 50 years old in good health. Some clones in this sample may be carry-over from other donors' samples. The CDR3 runs from the conserved cysteine through the conserved F or W. Fields, in order: D gene, J gene, clone size, V gene, CDR3 DNA, CDR3 protein. D genes are given only for firm matches. Clone size is given for some rows only: seen once, a few or many times, or a class if the clone is expanded.

D: NA; J: TRBJ1-2; size: NA; V: TRBV7-3; DNA: TGTGCCAGCAGCTCCCCCTACGACAGGTTCTATGGCTACACCTTC; CDR3: CASSSPYDRFYGYTF
D: TRBD2; J: TRBJ2-6; size: few; V: TRBV7-2; DNA: TGTGCCAGCAGCTTAGGACTAGCGGGAGTGGGTGGGGCCAACGTCCTGACTTTC; CDR3: CASSLGLAGVGGANVLTF
D: TRBD2; J: TRBJ2-5; size: NA; V: TRBV9; DNA: TGTGCCAGCAGCCCCACTAGCGGGGAGACCCAGTACTTC; CDR3: CASSPTSGETQYF
D: NA; J: TRBJ2-7; size: NA; V: TRBV15; DNA: TGTGCCACCAGCAGACCTCCCGGCAGGGCCTACGAGCAGTACTTC; CDR3: CATSRPPGRAYEQYF
D: NA; J: TRBJ1-1; size: NA; V: TRBV19; DNA: TGTGCCAGTCACGACAGAGGGAACACTGAAGCTTTCTTT; CDR3: CASHDRGNTEAFF
D: NA; J: TRBJ1-2; size: NA; V: TRBV6-4; DNA: TGTGCCTGCAGTGACTCCATTAGCCGAAGCAGGGGCTTCTATGGCTACACCTTC; CDR3: CACSDSISRSRGFYGYTF
D: TRBD2; J: TRBJ2-5; size: NA; V: TRBV28; DNA: TGTGCCAGCAGTTTCGGGAGGACTGCCTCCCGTAAAGGGCAGACCCAGTACTTC; CDR3: CASSFGRTASRKGQTQYF
D: TRBD1; J: TRBJ2-5; size: NA; V: TRBV13; DNA: TGTGCCAGCAGCGGGACAGGGGGGATTTGGGAGACCCAGTACTTC; CDR3: CASSGTGGIWETQYF
D: NA; J: TRBJ2-1; size: NA; V: TRBV6-5; DNA: TGTGCCAGCACCCGGGTCTCCGGGGAGCAGTTCTTC; CDR3: CASTRVSGEQFF
D: TRBD1; J: TRBJ2-7; size: NA; V: TRBV4-2; DNA: TGTGCCAGCAGCCAGCAGGGACAGGGCTACGAGCAGTACTTC; CDR3: CASSQQGQGYEQYF
D: NA; J: TRBJ2-7; size: NA; V: TRBV18; DNA: TGTGCCAGCTCACCCCCCAGCTCCTACGAGCAGTACTTC; CDR3: CASSPPSSYEQYF
D: NA; J: TRBJ2-2; size: NA; V: TRBV7-7; DNA: TGTGCCAGCAGCCCCCGGATGGCCGGGGAGCTGTTTTTT; CDR3: CASSPRMAGELFF
D: TRBD2; J: TRBJ2-7; size: NA; V: TRBV7-2; DNA: TGTGCCAGCAGCTTAAGGGGTAGCGGGCGTTCCTACGAGCAGTACTTC; CDR3: CASSLRGSGRSYEQYF
D: NA; J: TRBJ2-7; size: once; V: TRBV5-1; DNA: TGCGCCAGCAGCAGCTTGCCGAGCCAGCTCCTAGAGCAGTACTTC; CDR3: CASSSLPSQLLEQYF
D: NA; J: TRBJ2-2; size: NA; V: TRBV4-2; DNA: TGTGCCAGCAGCCAAGATTCCGGTCCCGGGGAGCTGTTTTTT; CDR3: CASSQDSGPGELFF
D: NA; J: TRBJ1-2; size: few; V: TRBV28; DNA: TGTGCCAGCAGTTTTTATGCGAAGTTCGTATATGGTTACACCTTC; CDR3: CASSFYAKFVYGYTF
D: TRBD2; J: TRBJ2-3; size: NA; V: TRBV2; DNA: TGTGCCAGCAGTGAAGTACTAGCGGGAGGGACGGATACGCAGTATTTT; CDR3: CASSEVLAGGTDTQYF
D: NA; J: TRBJ1-2; size: NA; V: TRBV6-1; DNA: TGTGCCAGCACCCGCACGGGTCGCGAGGAATATGGCTACACCTTC; CDR3: CASTRTGREEYGYTF
D: NA; J: TRBJ1-2; size: few; V: TRBV4-3; DNA: TGCGCCAGCAGCCAACACGGGACCCACGGGCTCTCGGGTGGCTACACCTTC; CDR3: CASSQHGTHGLSGGYTF
D: TRBD1; J: TRBJ1-2; size: NA; V: TRBV6-1; DNA: TGTGCCAGCAGTGAGGGGACAGCCTACTATGGCTACACCTTC; CDR3: CASSEGTAYYGYTF
D: NA; J: TRBJ2-2; size: NA; V: TRBV15; DNA: TGTGCCACCGGGGCGGGGAACACCGGGGAGCTGTTTTTT; CDR3: CATGAGNTGELFF
D: NA; J: TRBJ2-7; size: once; V: TRBV7-8; DNA: TGTGCCAGCAGCTCACAGGGTTTCTACGAGCAGTACTTC; CDR3: CASSSQGFYEQYF
D: TRBD1; J: TRBJ2-5; size: NA; V: TRBV5-1; DNA: TGCGCCAGCAGCTTGGGGATGACCGCGGGACAGGCTTACTTC; CDR3: CASSLGMTAGQAYF
D: TRBD2; J: TRBJ2-7; size: few; V: TRBV10-1; DNA: TGCGCCAGCAGTGAGTCGCGGGAGGGCCGTGAGCAGTACTTC; CDR3: CASSESREGREQYF
D: TRBD2; J: TRBJ2-1; size: once; V: TRBV25-1; DNA: TGTGCCAGCAGCGACCCTTCTAGCGGGAGGGTGCAGTTCTTC; CDR3: CASSDPSSGRVQFF
D: TRBD2; J: TRBJ2-3; size: NA; V: TRBV5-4; DNA: TGTGCCAGCAGTTTAAGACTAGCGGCTAGCACAGATACGCAGTATTTT; CDR3: CASSLRLAASTDTQYF
D: NA; J: TRBJ2-7; size: NA; V: TRBV29-1; DNA: TGCAGCGTTTTGAGGGGGGACGGTTCCTACGAGCAGTACTTC; CDR3: CSVLRGDGSYEQYF
D: TRBD2; J: TRBJ2-7; size: NA; V: TRBV6-5; DNA: TGTGCCAGCAGCCGTAGGACTAGCGGGAGGGGGGAGCAGTACTTC; CDR3: CASSRRTSGRGEQYF
D: NA; J: TRBJ2-3; size: NA; V: TRBV9; DNA: TGTGCCAGCAGCGTACCCAGGGGCCCCTTACCGGCAGATACGCAGTATTTT; CDR3: CASSVPRGPLPADTQYF
D: TRBD2; J: TRBJ2-1; size: NA; V: TRBV4-1; DNA: TGCGCCAGCAGCCGACCCGGGACTAGCTCCTACAATGAGCAGTTCTTC; CDR3: CASSRPGTSSYNEQFF
D: NA; J: TRBJ2-1; size: NA; V: TRBV5-1; DNA: TGCGCCAGCAGGGTCAACTTCGGCGAGCAGTTCTTC; CDR3: CASRVNFGEQFF
D: NA; J: TRBJ1-1; size: once; V: TRBV6-1; DNA: TGTGCCAGCAGTGAAAGGGGGTACACTGAAGCTTTCTTT; CDR3: CASSERGYTEAFF
D: NA; J: TRBJ1-1; size: NA; V: TRBV5-1; DNA: TGCGCCAGCAGCGCCGGGAGAGGGGGGAACACTGAAGCTTTCTTT; CDR3: CASSAGRGGNTEAFF
D: NA; J: TRBJ1-1; size: many; V: TRBV6-5; DNA: TGTGCCAGCAGGTCAGACAAGGTGAACACTGAAGCTTTCTTT; CDR3: CASRSDKVNTEAFF
D: TRBD1; J: TRBJ1-1; size: NA; V: TRBV27; DNA: TGTGCCAGCAGACAAACAGGGGGCGGGACTTTCTTT; CDR3: CASRQTGGGTFF
D: NA; J: TRBJ1-3; size: NA; V: TRBV7-9; DNA: TGTGCCAGCAGACTGACAGAAACTGGAAACACCATATATTTT; CDR3: CASRLTETGNTIYF
D: NA; J: TRBJ1-1; size: NA; V: TRBV5-1; DNA: TGCGCCAGCAGCCACCGGACAACCTCGAGAACTGAAGCTTTCTTT; CDR3: CASSHRTTSRTEAFF
D: TRBD1; J: TRBJ1-3; size: NA; V: TRBV11-2; DNA: TGTGCCAGCAGCCTCGCAAGGGGACAGGGAAACACCATATATTTT; CDR3: CASSLARGQGNTIYF
D: NA; J: TRBJ1-5; size: NA; V: TRBV28; DNA: TGTGCCAGCAGTCCCTCCGGGAGGGGAAGCAATCAGCCCCAGCATTTT; CDR3: CASSPSGRGSNQPQHF
D: NA; J: TRBJ1-2; size: NA; V: TRBV6-6; DNA: TGTGCCAGCAGGCACACCGGGGCTTCTAACTATGGCTACACCTTC; CDR3: CASRHTGASNYGYTF
D: NA; J: TRBJ2-7; size: NA; V: TRBV4-1; DNA: TGCGCCAGCAGCCCCACCCGGGGATACGAGCAGTACTTC; CDR3: CASSPTRGYEQYF
D: NA; J: TRBJ2-1; size: NA; V: TRBV7-3; DNA: TGTGCCAGCAGTCGCACGGGGGGCCCCTTTTACAATGAGCAGTTCTTC; CDR3: CASSRTGGPFYNEQFF
D: TRBD2; J: TRBJ2-1; size: NA; V: TRBV13; DNA: TGTGCCAGCCAGCCATCTGGGGGAGGGACTTACAATGAGCAGTTCTTC; CDR3: CASQPSGGGTYNEQFF
D: NA; J: TRBJ2-1; size: NA; V: TRBV2; DNA: TGTGCCAGCAGTAGGGACGCAGGGTACAATGAGCAGTTCTTC; CDR3: CASSRDAGYNEQFF
D: TRBD1; J: TRBJ1-5; size: NA; V: TRBV13; DNA: TGTGCCAGCAGCTTCGGACAGGGGGCTGTTCAGCCCCAGCATTTT; CDR3: CASSFGQGAVQPQHF
D: NA; J: TRBJ1-1; size: NA; V: TRBV28; DNA: TGTGCCAGCAGTTTTAGGGGCTTGGGCACTGAAGCTTTCTTT; CDR3: CASSFRGLGTEAFF
D: TRBD2; J: TRBJ2-7; size: NA; V: TRBV7-2; DNA: TGTGCCAGCAGCTTTAGACTAGCGGGAGAGGGTGAGCAGTACTTC; CDR3: CASSFRLAGEGEQYF
D: NA; J: TRBJ2-7; size: NA; V: TRBV5-4; DNA: TGTGCCAGCAGTCCTGGTGGGCGGTCCTACGAGCAGTACTTC; CDR3: CASSPGGRSYEQYF
D: TRBD1; J: TRBJ2-1; size: NA; V: TRBV5-1; DNA: TGCGCCAGCAGCCCGTCATCCGGGACAGGGGCCTACAATGAGCAGTTCTTC; CDR3: CASSPSSGTGAYNEQFF
D: NA; J: TRBJ1-2; size: NA; V: TRBV28; DNA: TGTGCCAGCAGCCCCCCTTTCACTAACTATGGCTACACCTTC; CDR3: CASSPPFTNYGYTF
D: TRBD1; J: TRBJ2-2; size: NA; V: TRBV7-9; DNA: TGTGCCAGCAGCGTAGACAGGGTCTCCAGGGAGCTGTTTTTT; CDR3: CASSVDRVSRELFF
D: NA; J: TRBJ2-3; size: once; V: TRBV27; DNA: TGTGCCAGCAGTTCCCCCCGGACCAGCAGCACAGATACGCAGTATTTT; CDR3: CASSSPRTSSTDTQYF
D: NA; J: TRBJ1-5; size: NA; V: TRBV4-1; DNA: TGCGCCAGCAGCCCCGAGGGTCCAGAATGGGGCAATCAGCCCCAGCATTTT; CDR3: CASSPEGPEWGNQPQHF
D: NA; J: TRBJ1-1; size: few; V: TRBV28; DNA: TGTGCCAGCAGTTTGGTGGGGCTCGGGGTACCGAACACTGAAGCTTTCTTT; CDR3: CASSLVGLGVPNTEAFF
D: NA; J: TRBJ2-1; size: NA; V: TRBV5-6; DNA: TGTGCCAGCAGCTTGTCCGGGGCGGGAAGGAGTGAGCAGTTCTTC; CDR3: CASSLSGAGRSEQFF
D: NA; J: TRBJ1-1; size: NA; V: TRBV18; DNA: TGTGCCAGCTCATTTTCGGAGCAGAACACTGAAGCTTTCTTT; CDR3: CASSFSEQNTEAFF
D: NA; J: TRBJ2-1; size: NA; V: TRBV15; DNA: TGTGCCACCAGCGGAGGGGTAGCGGACTCCTACAATGAGCAGTTCTTC; CDR3: CATSGGVADSYNEQFF
D: TRBD2; J: TRBJ2-2; size: NA; V: TRBV7-2; DNA: TGTGCCAGCAGCTTACGAACTAGCGGACGGAGCACCGGGGAGCTGTTTTTT; CDR3: CASSLRTSGRSTGELFF
D: NA; J: TRBJ1-1; size: NA; V: TRBV6-1; DNA: TGTGCCAGCAGTCAAGACGGCAGAGCTTTCTTT; CDR3: CASSQDGRAFF